This T cell receptor beta chain was sequenced during a study of blood T cell repertoires in COVID-19. Study information: Italy, Spain and the United States were the sources of the convalescent and acute COVID-19 samples. From T cells, B-cell-depleted T cells, or PBMCs came the material, which was cDNA or gDNA.

As processed by the authors: From reference gene primer amplification, estimates of nucleated cell counts were derived. Assay: immunoSEQ multiplex PCR; the TCRdb copy retains only in-frame clones and omits some. V and J calls and clone size are copied from that table; D and trimming were computed from the DNA. The sample holds about 160,000 clones, roughly 77% seen once. Sequencing input: peripheral blood. The receptor was derived from a human donor in a cohort sampled during active COVID-19.

CDR3 in amino acids: CASSLRFREKLFF. In DNA form, the CDR3 reads TGTGCCAGCAGCTTGAGGTTTAGAGAAAAACTGTTTTTT. The V call is TRBV11-2, the J call TRBJ1-4; D gene unclear. Deletions cut 3 bases from V and 8 bases from J, with 10 bases between. The CDR3 sequence is 13 residues long. CDR1 is SGHAT, CDR2 FQNNGV, per germline.